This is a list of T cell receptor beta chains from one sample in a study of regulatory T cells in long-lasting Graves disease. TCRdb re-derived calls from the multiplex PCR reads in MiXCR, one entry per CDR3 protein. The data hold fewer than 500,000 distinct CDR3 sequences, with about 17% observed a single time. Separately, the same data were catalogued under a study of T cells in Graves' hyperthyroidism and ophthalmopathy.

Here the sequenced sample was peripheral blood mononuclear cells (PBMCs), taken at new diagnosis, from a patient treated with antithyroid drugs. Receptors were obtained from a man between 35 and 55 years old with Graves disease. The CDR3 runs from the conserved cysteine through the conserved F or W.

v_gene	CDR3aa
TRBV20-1	CSARPGQGDIDTQYF
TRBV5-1	CASSLDRDLFNEQFF
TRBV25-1	CASSDRGESYEQYF
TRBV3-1	CASSHNGRDYGYTF
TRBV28	CASSSNKLAGTSETQYF
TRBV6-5	CASSYGTGSAEAFF
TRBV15	CATSDTQPQDSSGRSSYNEQFF
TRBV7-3	CASSRTGDYGGELFF
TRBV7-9	CASSQGGKPSGNTIYF
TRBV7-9	CASSFTGVYEQYF
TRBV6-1	CASSRASGVGEQFF
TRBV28	CASSLAGSAENIQYF
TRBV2	CASSANPIGQLEETQYF
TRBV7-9	CASSLMSSGKMETQYF
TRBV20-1	CSARDTAESSYNSPLHF
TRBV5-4	CASSLRAFTDTQYF
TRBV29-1	CSVETAGPVETQYF
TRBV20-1	CSARGDSGAGELFF
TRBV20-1	CSARPGGAGEQFF
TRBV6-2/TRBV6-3	CASKLTGISNQPQHF
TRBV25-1	CASSDLGDNSPLHF
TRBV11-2	CASSQGGGVGYTF
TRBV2	CASSKMGAGGFNEQFF
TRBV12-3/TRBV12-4	CASSSDGYEQYF
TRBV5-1	CASSSTPNTGELFF
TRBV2	CASGRDWKETQYF
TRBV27	CASSLRSSSYNEQFF
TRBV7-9	CASSPRWANVLTF
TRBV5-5	CASSAPGGDPGELFF
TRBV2	CASNQRTGSSYEQYF
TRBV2	CASGGGGTSLYEQFF
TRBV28	CASRTAGKSQYF
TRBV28	CASSSDRGRDYGYTF
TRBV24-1	CATSDRTSGRVRNEQFF
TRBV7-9	CASWDSGRNEQFF
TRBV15	CATSRVGTSVDNEQFF
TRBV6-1	CASSLTGGGGQPQHF
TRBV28	CASSFFKTGILYNEQFF
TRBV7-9	CASSPPGIHNEQFF
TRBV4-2	CASSRGGRGTGELFF
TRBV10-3	CAISDAGTGSYEQYF
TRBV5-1	CASSLGLAGGKETQYF
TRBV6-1	CASTLSGAPYNEQFF
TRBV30	CAWSSTPLAGLTYEQYF
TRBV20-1	CSARPRLENEKLFF
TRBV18	CASSPSTSGTYEQYF
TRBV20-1	CSARGRTGGHNEQYF
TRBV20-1	CSASAYRDSSQPQHF
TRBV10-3	CAISRGATNEKLFF
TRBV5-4	CASSLGQGAEGKNIQYF
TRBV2	CASSEDTTFSSYNEQFF
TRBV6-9	CASSYVSASSDYGYTF
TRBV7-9	CAGQLVGPSVEQYF
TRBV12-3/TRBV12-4	CASSPRRETQYF
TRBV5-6	CASSLMDRPVHGYTF
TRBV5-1	CASSSSPSGTRYQETQYF
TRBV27	CASRRQGAGYGYTF
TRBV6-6	CASSYSRVGNTGELFF
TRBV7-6	CASSLALSRADEQYF